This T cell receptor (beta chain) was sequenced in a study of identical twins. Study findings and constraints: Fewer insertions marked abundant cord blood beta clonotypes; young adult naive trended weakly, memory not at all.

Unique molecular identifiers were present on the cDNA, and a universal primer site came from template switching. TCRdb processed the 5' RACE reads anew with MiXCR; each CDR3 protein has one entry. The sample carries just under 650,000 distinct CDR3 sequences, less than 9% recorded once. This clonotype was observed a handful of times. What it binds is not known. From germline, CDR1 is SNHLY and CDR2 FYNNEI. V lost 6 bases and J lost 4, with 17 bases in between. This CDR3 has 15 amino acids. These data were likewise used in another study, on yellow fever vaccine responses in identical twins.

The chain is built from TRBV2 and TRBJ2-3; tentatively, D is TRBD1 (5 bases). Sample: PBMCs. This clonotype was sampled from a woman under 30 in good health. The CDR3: CASRIPRGVADTQYF. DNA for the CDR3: TGTGCCAGCAGGATACCTAGGGGTGTCGCAGATACGCAGTATTTT. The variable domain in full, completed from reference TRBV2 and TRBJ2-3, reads EPEVTQTPSHQVTQMGQEVILRCVPISNHLYFYWYRQILGQKVEFLVSFYNNEISEKSEIFDDQFSVERPDGSNFTLKIRSTKLEDSAMYFCASRIPRGVADTQYFGPGTRLTVL.